The T cell receptor (beta chain) under discussion was sequenced for a study of shared clonotypes between healthy human individuals. On this clone: Its target is unknown.

Study-wide results and limits: In having few donors, the study represented limited genetic and exposure-history diversity. A reduction in generation probabilities was seen for non-shared clonotypes relative to those shared by all four donors.

Clones were read by immunoSEQ multiplex PCR, and TCRdb kept only the in-frame ones, dropping some. Of 850,000 to 1,100,000 clones in the sample, about 80% are singletons; the top ten hold approximately 0.95%. The source is a man younger than 35 in good health. Some clones in this sample may be carry-over from other donors' samples. Sample: memory CD4+ T cells from PBMCs. Subset here: CD45RA-negative fraction.

CDR3 sequence reads: CASIIIQGGEAFF. The CDR3 nucleotides read TGTGCCAGCATTATTATTCAGGGGGGGGAAGCTTTCTTT. The V gene is TRBV2, the J gene TRBJ1-1; TRBD1 matches at 7 bases. V trimming: 7 bases; J trimming: 8 bases; junction bases outside the gene matches: 10. The germline CDR1 and CDR2 sequences are SNHLY and FYNNEI. The CDR3 spans 13 residues.